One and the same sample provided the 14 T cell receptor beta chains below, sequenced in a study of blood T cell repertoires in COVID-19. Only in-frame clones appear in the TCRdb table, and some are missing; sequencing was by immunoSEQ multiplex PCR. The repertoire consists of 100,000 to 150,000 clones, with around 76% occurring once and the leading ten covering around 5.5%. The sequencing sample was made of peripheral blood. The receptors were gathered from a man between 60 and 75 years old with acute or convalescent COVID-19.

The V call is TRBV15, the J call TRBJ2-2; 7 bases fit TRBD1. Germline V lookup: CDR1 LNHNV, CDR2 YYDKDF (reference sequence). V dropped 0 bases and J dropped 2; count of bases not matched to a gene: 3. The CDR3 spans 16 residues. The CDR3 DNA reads TGTGCCACCAGCAGAGAACAGGGGATTAACACCGGGGAGCTGTTTTTT. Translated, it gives CATSREQGINTGELFF. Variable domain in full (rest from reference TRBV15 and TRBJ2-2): DAMVIQNPRYQVTQFGKPVTLSCSQTLNHNVMYWYQQKSSQAPKLLFHYYDKDFNNEADTPDNFQSRRPNTSFCFLDIRSPGLGDTAMYLCATSREQGINTGELFFGEGSRLTVL.

CDR3: CAWTAGSSYNEQFF. The CDR3 bases are TGTGCCTGGACGGCGGGATCCTCCTACAATGAGCAGTTCTTC. The chain links TRBV30 to TRBJ2-1; tentative D call: TRBD2 (6 bases). The CDR3 loop spans 14 amino acids. Germline loops: CDR1 GTSNPN, CDR2 SVGIG (reference sequence). V lost 4 bases and J 0 bases, leaving 10 bases between the germline ends.

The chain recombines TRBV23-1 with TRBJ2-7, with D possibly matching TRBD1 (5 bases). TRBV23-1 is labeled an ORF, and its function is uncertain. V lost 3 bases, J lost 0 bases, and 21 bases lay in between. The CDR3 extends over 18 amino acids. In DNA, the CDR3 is TGCGCCAGCAGTCACTGGGATCGACAGCTCAAAAGCTCCTACGAGCAGTACTTC. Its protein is CASSHWDRQLKSSYEQYF.

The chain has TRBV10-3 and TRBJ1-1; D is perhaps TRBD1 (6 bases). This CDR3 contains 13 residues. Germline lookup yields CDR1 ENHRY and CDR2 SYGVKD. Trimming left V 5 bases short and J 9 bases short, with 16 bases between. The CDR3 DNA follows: TGTGCCATCAGTTTCAGGGAGGGGGGAAAAGCTTTCTTT. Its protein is CAISFREGGKAFF.

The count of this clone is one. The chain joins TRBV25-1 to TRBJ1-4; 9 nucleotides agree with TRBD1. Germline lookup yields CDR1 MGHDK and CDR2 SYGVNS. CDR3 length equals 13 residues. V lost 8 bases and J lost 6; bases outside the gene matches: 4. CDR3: CASGTGRYEKLFF. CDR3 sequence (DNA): TGTGCCAGCGGGACAGGGAGGTATGAAAAACTGTTTTTT.

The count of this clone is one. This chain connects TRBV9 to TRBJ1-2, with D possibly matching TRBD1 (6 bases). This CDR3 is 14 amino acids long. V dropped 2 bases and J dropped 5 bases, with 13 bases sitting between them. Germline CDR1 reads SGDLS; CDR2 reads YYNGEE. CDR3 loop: CASSVGGWRYGYTF. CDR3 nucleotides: TGTGCCAGCAGCGTTGGGGGCTGGCGTTATGGCTACACCTTC.

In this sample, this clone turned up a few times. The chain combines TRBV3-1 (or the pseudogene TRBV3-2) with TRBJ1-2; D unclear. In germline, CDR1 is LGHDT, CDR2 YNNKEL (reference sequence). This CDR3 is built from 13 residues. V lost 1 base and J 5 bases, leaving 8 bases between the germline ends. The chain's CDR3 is CASSQVAGYGYTF. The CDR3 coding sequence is TGTGCCAGCAGCCAAGTCGCGGGATATGGCTACACCTTC.

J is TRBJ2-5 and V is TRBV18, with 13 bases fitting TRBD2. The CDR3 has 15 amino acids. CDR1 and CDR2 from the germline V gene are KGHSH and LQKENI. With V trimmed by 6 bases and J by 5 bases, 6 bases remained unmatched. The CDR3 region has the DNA TGTGCCAGCTCCTCCGGACTAGCGGGAGTTGAGACCCAGTACTTC. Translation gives CASSSGLAGVETQYF.

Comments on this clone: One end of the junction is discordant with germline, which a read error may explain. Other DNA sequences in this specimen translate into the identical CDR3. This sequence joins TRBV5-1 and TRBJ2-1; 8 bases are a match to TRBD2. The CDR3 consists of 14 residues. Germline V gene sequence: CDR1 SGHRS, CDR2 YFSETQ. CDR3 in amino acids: CASSLVAGTNEQFF. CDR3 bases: TGCGCCAGTAGCTTGGTAGCGGGAACAAATGAGCAGTTCTTC.

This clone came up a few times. CDR3 loop: CASSFRGRTEAFF. CDR3 coding DNA: TGTGCCAGCAGCTTTAGGGGCCGCACTGAAGCTTTCTTT. The V gene is TRBV7-3, the J gene TRBJ1-1; TRBD1 is a possible D gene (5 bases). Germline V gives CDR1 SGHTA, CDR2 FQGTGA. The length of the CDR3 is 13 residues. The V and J ends lost 3 bases and 4 bases respectively, with 9 bases between them.

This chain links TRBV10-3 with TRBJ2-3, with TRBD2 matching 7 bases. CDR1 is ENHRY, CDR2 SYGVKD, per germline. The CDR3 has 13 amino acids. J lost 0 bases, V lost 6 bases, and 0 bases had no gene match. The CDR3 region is CAIRGLSTDTQYF. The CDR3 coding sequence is TGTGCCATCAGGGGACTAAGCACAGATACGCAGTATTTT.

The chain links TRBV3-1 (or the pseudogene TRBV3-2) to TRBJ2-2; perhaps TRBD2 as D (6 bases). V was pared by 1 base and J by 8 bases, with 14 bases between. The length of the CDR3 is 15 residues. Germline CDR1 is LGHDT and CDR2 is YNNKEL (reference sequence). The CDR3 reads CASSQVTRESGELFF. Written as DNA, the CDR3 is TGTGCCAGCAGCCAAGTCACACGGGAGTCTGGGGAGCTGTTTTTT.

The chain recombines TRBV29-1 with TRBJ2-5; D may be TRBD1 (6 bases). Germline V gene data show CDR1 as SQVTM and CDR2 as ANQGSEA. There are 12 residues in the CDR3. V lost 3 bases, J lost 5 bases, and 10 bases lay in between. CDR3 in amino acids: CSVESQGETQYF. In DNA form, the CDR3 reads TGCAGCGTTGAGTCGCAGGGGGAGACCCAGTACTTC.

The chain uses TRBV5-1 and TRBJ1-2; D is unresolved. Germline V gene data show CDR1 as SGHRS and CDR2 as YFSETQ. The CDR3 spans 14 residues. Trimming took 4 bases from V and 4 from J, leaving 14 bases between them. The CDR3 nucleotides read TGCGCCAGCAGCATCGATCAGATCTCCTATGGCTACACCTTC. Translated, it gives CASSIDQISYGYTF. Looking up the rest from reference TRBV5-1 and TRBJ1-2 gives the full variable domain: KAGVTQTPRYLIKTRGQQVTLSCSPISGHRSVSWYQQTPGQGLQFLFEYFSETQRNKGNFPGRFSGRQFSNSRSEMNVSTLELGDSALYLCASSIDQISYGYTFGSGTRLTVV.